Listed here are 8 T cell receptor beta chains from one sample, sequenced in a study of blood T cell repertoires in COVID-19. Some clones are missing from TCRdb's copy, which holds only in-frame ones; the method was immunoSEQ multiplex PCR. The table records 400,000 to 550,000 clones, about 85% of them present only once. Sequencing was performed on PBMCs or T cells enriched from blood (not recorded which). The receptors come from a woman between 18 and 30 years old with acute COVID-19.

This chain uses TRBV2 with TRBJ2-5; the D is unclear. Germline V gene lookup returns CDR1 SNHLY and CDR2 FYNNEI. The V and J ends lost 4 bases and 5 bases respectively, with 5 bases between them. The CDR3 extends over 11 amino acids. The CDR3 region has the DNA TGTGCCAGCAGTGCTAGGGAGACCCAGTACTTC. Its protein product is CASSARETQYF.

The chain uses TRBV5-6 and TRBJ1-2, with 10 bases fitting TRBD1. V trimming: 4 bases; J trimming: 7 bases; junction bases outside the gene matches: 4. The CDR3 loop spans 13 amino acids. The germline V gene has CDR1 SGHDT and CDR2 YYEEEE. The chain's CDR3 is CASSPGTGVGYTF. The DNA for the CDR3 is TGTGCCAGCAGCCCTGGGACAGGGGTTGGCTACACCTTC.

The chain is built from TRBV25-1 and TRBJ1-3; D call uncertain. Trimming cost V 5 bases and J 8 bases, with 19 bases left between them. Germline CDR1 is MGHDK and CDR2 is SYGVNS. This CDR3 is 15 amino acids long. The CDR3 spells CASSPRFRTGDTIYF. In DNA form, the CDR3 reads TGTGCCAGCAGTCCTCGATTCCGGACGGGAGACACCATATATTTT.

The gene calls are TRBV5-4 and TRBJ1-1; 7 bases are shared with TRBD1. Trimming cost V 3 bases and J 4 bases; bases outside gene matches: 9. CDR3 length: 15 residues. The V gene's germline CDR1 is SGHNT and CDR2 YYREEE (reference sequence). CDR3 residues: CASSYATGRSTEAFF. The CDR3 nucleotides are TGTGCCAGCAGCTACGCGACAGGGAGGAGCACTGAAGCTTTCTTT.

The V and J genes are TRBV7-6 and TRBJ2-3, with 11 bases lining up with TRBD2. Germline V gene lookup returns CDR1 SGHVS and CDR2 FNYEAQ. This CDR3 contains 17 residues. V lost 4 bases, J lost 5 bases, and 11 bases stayed unmatched. The CDR3 DNA follows: TGTGCCAGCAGCTCCGAGATAGCGGGAGGGCCTTTAGATACGCAGTATTTT. Translation: CASSSEIAGGPLDTQYF.

V gene TRBV14 combines with J gene TRBJ2-1, with D perhaps TRBD1 (7 bases). The CDR3 consists of 15 residues. Deletions cut 1 base from V and 7 bases from J, with 14 bases between. Germline CDR1 and CDR2: SGHDN and FVKESK. The CDR3 DNA follows: TGTGCCAGCAGCCAAGTGGCAGGGGGAGGAAATGAGCAGTTCTTC. Protein sequence: CASSQVAGGGNEQFF.

The chain combines TRBV12-5 with TRBJ2-3; 9 bases are a match to TRBD1. The trim removed 6 bases at V and 2 bases at J, leaving 6 bases unmatched. The CDR3 has 15 amino acids. Germline-derived CDR1 and CDR2 are LGHNT and FRNRAP. The CDR3 spells CASGPGQGPTDTQYF. The CDR3 DNA reads TGTGCTAGTGGCCCGGGACAGGGCCCCACAGATACGCAGTATTTT.

The J gene is TRBJ1-5, the V gene TRBV20-1, with 10 bases that match TRBD1. This CDR3 is 14 amino acids long. CDR1 DFQATT and CDR2 SNEGSKA come from the germline V gene (reference sequence). With V trimmed by 3 bases and J by 7 bases, 6 bases remained unmatched. As DNA, the CDR3 is TGCAGTGCTAGTAGTAGGGACAGGGGACAGCCCCAGCATTTT. Translation gives CSASSRDRGQPQHF.